This paragraph covers one TCR beta chain sequence. Its antigen remains unknown. This specimen comes from a study of cytomegalovirus exposure and HLA in healthy donors. Overall study: A data release that came early held about 89 million unique TCRs from HLA-typed donors. Clustering assigned roughly 81% of the roughly 370 genotyped donors to the Caucasian-associated ancestry cluster.

PCR was performed using 60 Vbeta and 13 Jbeta primers. The protocol was immunoSEQ multiplex PCR, while the TCRdb copy is restricted to in-frame clones and leaves out a portion. The sample lists 110,000 to 150,000 clones, around 85% seen once, with over 8.5% in the top ten. Study results and limitations: Differences between HLA loci emerged in a later analysis of TCR association rates, with DRB1 most and HLA-C fewest. In vitro checks showed that three CMV-associated chains really do target CMV antigens.

Germline-derived CDR1 and CDR2 are SGHNT and YYREEE (reference sequence). This CDR3 comprises 15 residues. Trimming at V came to 4 bases and at J to 7 bases, leaving 10 bases not matched to a gene. The specimen was PBMCs. The chain recombines TRBV5-4 with TRBJ1-4; the match to TRBD1 covers 7 bases. This receptor was obtained from a woman between 50 and 59 years old in good health and CMV-seropositive. The CDR3 spells CASSIQTGNREKLFF. The CDR3 nucleotides read TGTGCCAGCAGCATACAGACAGGGAACCGTGAAAAACTGTTTTTT.